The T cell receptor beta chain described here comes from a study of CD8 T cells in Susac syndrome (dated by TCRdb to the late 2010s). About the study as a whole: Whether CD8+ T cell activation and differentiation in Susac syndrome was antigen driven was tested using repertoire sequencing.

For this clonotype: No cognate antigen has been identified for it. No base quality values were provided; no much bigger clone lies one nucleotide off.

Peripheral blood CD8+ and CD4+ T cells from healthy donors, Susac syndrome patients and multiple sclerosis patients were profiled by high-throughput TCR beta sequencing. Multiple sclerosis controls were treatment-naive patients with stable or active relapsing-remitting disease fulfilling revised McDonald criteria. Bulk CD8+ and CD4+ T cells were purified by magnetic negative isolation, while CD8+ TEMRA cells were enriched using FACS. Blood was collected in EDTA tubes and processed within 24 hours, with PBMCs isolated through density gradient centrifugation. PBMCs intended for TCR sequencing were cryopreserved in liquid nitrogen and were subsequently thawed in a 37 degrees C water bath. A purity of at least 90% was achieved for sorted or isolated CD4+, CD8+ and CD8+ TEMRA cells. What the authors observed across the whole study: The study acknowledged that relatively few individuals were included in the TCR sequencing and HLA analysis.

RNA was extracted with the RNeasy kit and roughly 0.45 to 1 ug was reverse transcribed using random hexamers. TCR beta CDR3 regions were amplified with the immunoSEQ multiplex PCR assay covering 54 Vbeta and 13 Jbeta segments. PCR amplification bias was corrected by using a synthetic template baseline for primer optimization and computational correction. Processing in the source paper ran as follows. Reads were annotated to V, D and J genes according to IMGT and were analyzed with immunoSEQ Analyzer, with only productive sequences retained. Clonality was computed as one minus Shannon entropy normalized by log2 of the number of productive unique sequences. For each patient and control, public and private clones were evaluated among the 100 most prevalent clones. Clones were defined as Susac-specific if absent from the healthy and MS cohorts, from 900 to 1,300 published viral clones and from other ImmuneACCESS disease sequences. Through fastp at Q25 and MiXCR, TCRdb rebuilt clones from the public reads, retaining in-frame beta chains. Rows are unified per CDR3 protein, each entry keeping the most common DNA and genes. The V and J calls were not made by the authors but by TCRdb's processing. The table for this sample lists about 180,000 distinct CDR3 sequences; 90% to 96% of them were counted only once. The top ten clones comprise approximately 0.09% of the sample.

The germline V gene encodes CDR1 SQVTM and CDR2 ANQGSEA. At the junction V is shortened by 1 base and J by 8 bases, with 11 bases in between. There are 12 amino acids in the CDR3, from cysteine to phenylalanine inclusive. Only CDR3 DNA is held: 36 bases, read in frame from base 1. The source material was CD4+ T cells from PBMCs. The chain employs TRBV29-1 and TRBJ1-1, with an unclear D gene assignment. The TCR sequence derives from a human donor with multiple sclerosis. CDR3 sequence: CSVEARTIEAFF. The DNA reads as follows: TGCAGCGTTGAAGCAAGGACGATCGAAGCTTTCTTT.